One and the same sample provided the 2 T cell receptor beta chains below, sequenced in a study of naive and memory T cell subsets. Two oligonucleotides, mixed equimolar, formed the beta constant-region primer covering TRBC1 and TRBC2. TCRdb re-analysed the UMI-ligation and nested PCR reads in MiXCR, keeping a single row per CDR3 protein. The table shows around 4,600 distinct CDR3 sequences, with just over 7% occurring only once. The sample was CD4+ TEMRA cells from blood. Regarding subset: effector memory re-expressing CD45RA, CD45RA+ CD27-. The receptors were sampled from a human donor in good health.

This clonotype was seen a few times. J is TRBJ2-5 and V is TRBV5-5; D may correspond to TRBD1 or TRBD2 (6 bases each). V lost 3 bases and J 5 bases, leaving 14 bases between the germline ends. Germline lookup yields CDR1 SGHKS and CDR2 YYEKEE (reference sequence). CDR3 length equals 14 residues. The CDR3 loop reads CASSSARGRETQYF. CDR3 DNA: TGTGCCAGCAGCTCTGCTAGGGGGAGGGAGACCCAGTACTTC.

The table lists this clonotype with many counts. The rearrangement links TRBV29-1 to TRBJ1-2; the D is unclear. The CDR3 covers 14 residues. Germline V gene data show CDR1 as SQVTM and CDR2 as ANQGSEA. The ends were cut back, 7 bases at V and 1 base at J, with 16 bases in the middle. CDR3 bases: TGCAGCGCCCACAGCACGGGGTATAACTATGGCTACACCTTC. Amino acid sequence: CSAHSTGYNYGYTF.